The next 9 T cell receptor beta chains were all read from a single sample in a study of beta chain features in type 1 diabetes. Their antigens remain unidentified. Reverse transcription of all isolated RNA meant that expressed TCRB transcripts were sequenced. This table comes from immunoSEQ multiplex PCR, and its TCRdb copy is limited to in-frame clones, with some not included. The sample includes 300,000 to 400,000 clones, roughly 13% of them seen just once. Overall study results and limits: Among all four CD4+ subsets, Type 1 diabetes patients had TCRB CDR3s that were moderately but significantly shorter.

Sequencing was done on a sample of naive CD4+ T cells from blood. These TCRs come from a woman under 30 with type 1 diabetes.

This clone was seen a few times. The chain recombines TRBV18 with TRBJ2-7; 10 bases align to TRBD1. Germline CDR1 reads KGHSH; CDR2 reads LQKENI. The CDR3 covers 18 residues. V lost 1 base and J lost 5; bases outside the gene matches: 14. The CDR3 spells CASSPRMTRDRGFDEQYF. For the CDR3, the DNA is TGTGCCAGCTCACCACGGATGACCCGGGACAGGGGATTCGACGAGCAGTACTTC.

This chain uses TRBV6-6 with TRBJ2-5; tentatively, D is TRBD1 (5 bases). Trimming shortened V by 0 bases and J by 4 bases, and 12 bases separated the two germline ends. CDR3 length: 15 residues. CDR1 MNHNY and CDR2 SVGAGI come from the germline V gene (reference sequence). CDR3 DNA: TGTGCCAGCAGTTACTCAGGGGCGGTTGGAGAGACCCAGTACTTC. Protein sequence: CASSYSGAVGETQYF.

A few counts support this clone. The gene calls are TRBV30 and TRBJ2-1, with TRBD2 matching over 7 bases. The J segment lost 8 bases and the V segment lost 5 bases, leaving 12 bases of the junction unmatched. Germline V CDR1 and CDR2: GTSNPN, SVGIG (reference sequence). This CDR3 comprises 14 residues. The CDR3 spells CAWVRAGERYEQFF. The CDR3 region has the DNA TGTGCCTGGGTTAGGGCGGGAGAGAGATATGAGCAGTTCTTC.

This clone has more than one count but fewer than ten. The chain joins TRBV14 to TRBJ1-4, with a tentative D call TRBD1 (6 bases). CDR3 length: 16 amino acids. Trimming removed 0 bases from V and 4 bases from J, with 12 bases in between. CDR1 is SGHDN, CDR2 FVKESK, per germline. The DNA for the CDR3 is TGTGCCAGCAGCCAAGATCAGAACAGGGTTAATGAAAAACTGTTTTTT. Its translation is CASSQDQNRVNEKLFF.

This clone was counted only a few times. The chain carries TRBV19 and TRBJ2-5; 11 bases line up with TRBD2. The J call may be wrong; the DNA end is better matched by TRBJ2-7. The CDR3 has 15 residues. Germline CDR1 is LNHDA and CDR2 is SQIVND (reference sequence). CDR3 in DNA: TGTGCCAGTAGTACCGGACTAGCGGGCCACTACGAGCAGTACTTC. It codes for CASSTGLAGHYEQYF.

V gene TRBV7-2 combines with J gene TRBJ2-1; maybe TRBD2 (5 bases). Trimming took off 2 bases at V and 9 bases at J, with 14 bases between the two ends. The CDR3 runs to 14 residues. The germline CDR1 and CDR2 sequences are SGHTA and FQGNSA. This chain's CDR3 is CASSLTRASTEQFF. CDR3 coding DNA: TGTGCCAGCAGCTTAACTCGGGCTAGCACTGAGCAGTTCTTC.

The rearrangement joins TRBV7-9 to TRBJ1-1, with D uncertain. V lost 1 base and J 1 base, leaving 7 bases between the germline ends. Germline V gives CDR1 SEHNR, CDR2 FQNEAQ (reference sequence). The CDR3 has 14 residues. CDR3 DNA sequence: TGTGCCAGCAGCTTAGGGGCAGAGAACACTGAAGCTTTCTTT. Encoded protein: CASSLGAENTEAFF. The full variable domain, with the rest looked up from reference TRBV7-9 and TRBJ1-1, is DTGVSQNPRHKITKRGQNVTFRCDPISEHNRLYWYRQTLGQGPEFLTYFQNEAQLEKSRLLSDRFSAERPKGSFSTLEIQRTEQGDSAMYLCASSLGAENTEAFFGQGTRLTVV.

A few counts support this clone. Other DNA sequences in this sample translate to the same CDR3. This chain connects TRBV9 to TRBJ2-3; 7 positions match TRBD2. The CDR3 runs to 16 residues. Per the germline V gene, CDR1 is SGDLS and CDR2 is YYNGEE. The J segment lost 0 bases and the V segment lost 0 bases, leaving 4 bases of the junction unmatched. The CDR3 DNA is TGTGCCAGCAGCGTAGGTCCTAGCGGTAGCACAGATACGCAGTATTTT. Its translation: CASSVGPSGSTDTQYF.

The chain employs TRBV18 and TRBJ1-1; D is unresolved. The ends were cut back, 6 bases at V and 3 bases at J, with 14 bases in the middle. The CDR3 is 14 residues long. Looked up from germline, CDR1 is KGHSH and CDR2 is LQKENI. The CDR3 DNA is TGTGCCAGCTCCCTAACCCTGGTGGACACTGAAGCTTTCTTT. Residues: CASSLTLVDTEAFF.